The clone carrying this T cell receptor beta chain turned up a few times. Since the library was made to target alpha chains, this beta chain is a stray read and its abundance is not meaningful. Time point given: sample taken at primary tumor resection. Whole RNA from tumor, nontumor lung or frozen PBMC was sequenced unsorted. This sample is drawn from a study of spatial heterogeneity in lung cancer. All TCR cDNA molecules were individually tagged with a unique molecular identifier. MiXCR, run by TCRdb on the 5' RACE reads, gives a single entry per CDR3 protein. The data show about 3,300 distinct CDR3 sequences, over 25% seen once. The CDR3 covers 16 residues. V dropped 5 bases and J dropped 7; count of bases not matched to a gene: 9. Germline CDR1 and CDR2: SEHNR and FQNEAQ (reference sequence).

This TCR derives from a female donor with early-stage non-small cell lung cancer. This specimen was PBMCs, taken at surgery. The chain couples TRBV7-9 to TRBJ2-1; TRBD2 agrees at 12 bases. The CDR3 reads CASSPRLAGAQNEQFF. DNA for the CDR3: TGTGCCAGCAGCCCCCGACTAGCGGGAGCTCAAAATGAGCAGTTCTTC. Full variable domain (rest looked up from reference TRBV7-9 and TRBJ2-1): DTGVSQNPRHKITKRGQNVTFRCDPISEHNRLYWYRQTLGQGPEFLTYFQNEAQLEKSRLLSDRFSAERPKGSFSTLEIQRTEQGDSAMYLCASSPRLAGAQNEQFFGPGTRLTVL.